The rows below give T cell receptor beta chains drawn from one sample of a study of cytomegalovirus exposure and HLA in healthy donors. The data were produced by immunoSEQ multiplex PCR, yet TCRdb's version contains in-frame clones alone and is incomplete. The listing records 60,000 to 75,000 clones. The sequencing sample was made of PBMCs. These TCRs come from a female donor in good health and CMV-seropositive. Both conserved end residues are part of each CDR3.

>TRBV4-1|TRBJ2-7
CASSQRTGVYEQYF
>TRBV9|TRBJ2-7
CASSGGSVTGGYEQYF
>TRBV29-1|TRBJ1-2
CSGVTGYGYSF
>TRBV18|TRBJ2-2
CASSPRRDRHTGELFF
>TRBV10-2|TRBJ2-2
CASIDTGELFF
>TRBV19|TRBJ1-2
CASSVTGRGYTF
>TRBV4-3|TRBJ2-7
CASSQVLAGGPYEQYF
>TRBV28|TRBJ2-7
CASSFDGTGSFGEQYF
>TRBV12-5|TRBJ1-2
CASGGGDYGYTF
>TRBV9|TRBJ1-5
CASSVGGQGHQPQHF
>TRBV7-9|TRBJ1-4
CASSLRGFNEKLFF
>TRBV9|TRBJ1-2
CASSVADTQGGYTF
>TRBV19|TRBJ2-7
CASSPGQGAYEQYF
>TRBV29-1|TRBJ2-7
CSVWDRGREQYF
>TRBV19|TRBJ2-1
CASSILDNVGEQFF
>TRBV7-9|TRBJ2-7
CASSLGTVHSYEQYF
>TRBV5-1|TRBJ2-2
CASSLGHREPNTGELFF
>TRBV10-1|TRBJ2-3
CASSEPRTGSTDTQYF
>TRBV18|TRBJ2-3
CASSPREDTQYF
>TRBV4-3|TRBJ2-7
CASSPGTGAYEQYF
>TRBV4-1|TRBJ2-2
CASNLGGGANTGELFF
>TRBV15|TRBJ2-3
CATRTGVSDTQYF
>TRBV28|TRBJ2-7
CASSLPGQAVDEQYF
>TRBV6-6|TRBJ1-5
CASGNLQDSNQPQHF
>TRBV4-1|TRBJ2-1
CASSQEPNSYNEQFF
>TRBV7-2|TRBJ2-7
CASSFKRLAGGIGEQYF